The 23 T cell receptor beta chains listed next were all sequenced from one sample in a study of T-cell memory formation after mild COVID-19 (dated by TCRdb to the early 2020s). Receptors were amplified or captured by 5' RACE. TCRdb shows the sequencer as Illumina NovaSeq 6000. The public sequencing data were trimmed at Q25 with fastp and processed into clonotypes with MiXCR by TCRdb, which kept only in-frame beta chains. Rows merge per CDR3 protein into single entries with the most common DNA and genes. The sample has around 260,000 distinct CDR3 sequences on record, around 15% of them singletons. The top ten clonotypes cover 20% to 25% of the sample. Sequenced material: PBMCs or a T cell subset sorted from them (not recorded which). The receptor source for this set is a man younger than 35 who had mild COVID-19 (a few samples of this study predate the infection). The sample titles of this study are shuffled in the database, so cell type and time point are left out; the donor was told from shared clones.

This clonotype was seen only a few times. The CDR3 loop reads CSAAPGLADNEQFF. CDR3 nucleotide sequence: TGCAGTGCAGCACCGGGACTAGCGGACAATGAGCAGTTCTTC. The chain uses TRBV20-1 and TRBJ2-1, with 11 bases matching TRBD2. The germline gives CDR1 DFQATT, CDR2 SNEGSKA (reference sequence). With V trimmed by 6 bases and J by 5 bases, 6 bases remained unmatched. CDR3 size: 14 residues.

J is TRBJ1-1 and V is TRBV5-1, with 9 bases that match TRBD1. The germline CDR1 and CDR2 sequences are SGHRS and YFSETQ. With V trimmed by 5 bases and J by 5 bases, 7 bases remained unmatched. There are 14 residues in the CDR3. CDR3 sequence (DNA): TGCGCCAGCAGTATACAGGGGGCAGATACTGAAGCTTTCTTT. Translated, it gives CASSIQGADTEAFF.

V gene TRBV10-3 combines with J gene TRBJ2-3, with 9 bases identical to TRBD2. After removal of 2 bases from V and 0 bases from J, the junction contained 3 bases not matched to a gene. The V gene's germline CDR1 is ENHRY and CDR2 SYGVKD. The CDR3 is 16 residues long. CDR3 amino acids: CAISEPSGTSTDTQYF. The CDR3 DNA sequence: TGTGCCATCAGTGAGCCTAGCGGGACAAGCACAGATACGCAGTATTTT.

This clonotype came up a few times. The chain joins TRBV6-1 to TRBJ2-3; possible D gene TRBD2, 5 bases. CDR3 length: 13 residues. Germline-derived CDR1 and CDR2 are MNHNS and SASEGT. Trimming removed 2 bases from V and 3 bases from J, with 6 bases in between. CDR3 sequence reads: CASSERETDTQYF. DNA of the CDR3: TGTGCCAGCAGTGAAAGGGAGACAGATACGCAGTATTTT.

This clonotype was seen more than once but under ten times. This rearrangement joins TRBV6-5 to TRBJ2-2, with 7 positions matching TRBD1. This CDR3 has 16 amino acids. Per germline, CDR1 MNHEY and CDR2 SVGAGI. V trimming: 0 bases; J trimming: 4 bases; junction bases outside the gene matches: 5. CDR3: CASSYSWTGTTGELFF. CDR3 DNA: TGTGCCAGCAGTTACTCGTGGACAGGAACCACCGGGGAGCTGTTTTTT.

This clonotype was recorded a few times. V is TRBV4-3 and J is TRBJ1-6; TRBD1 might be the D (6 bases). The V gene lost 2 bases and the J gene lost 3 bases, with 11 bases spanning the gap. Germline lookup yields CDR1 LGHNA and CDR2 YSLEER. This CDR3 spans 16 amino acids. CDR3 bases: TGCGCCAGCAGCCAATCTTACAGGGTCTATAATTCACCCCTCCACTTT. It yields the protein CASSQSYRVYNSPLHF.

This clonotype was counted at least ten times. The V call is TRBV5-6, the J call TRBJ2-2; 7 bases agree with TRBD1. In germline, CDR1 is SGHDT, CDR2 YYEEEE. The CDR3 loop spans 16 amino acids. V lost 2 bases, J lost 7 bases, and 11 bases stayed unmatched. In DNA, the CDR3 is TGTGCCAGCAGCTTTCGTAGGGACAGCCGAGGCGGGGAGCTGTTTTTT. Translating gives CASSFRRDSRGGELFF. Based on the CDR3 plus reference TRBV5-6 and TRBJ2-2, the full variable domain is DAGVTQSPTHLIKTRGQQVTLRCSPKSGHDTVSWYQQALGQGPQFIFQYYEEEERQRGNFPDRFSGHQFPNYSSELNVNALLLGDSALYLCASSFRRDSRGGELFFGEGSRLTVL.

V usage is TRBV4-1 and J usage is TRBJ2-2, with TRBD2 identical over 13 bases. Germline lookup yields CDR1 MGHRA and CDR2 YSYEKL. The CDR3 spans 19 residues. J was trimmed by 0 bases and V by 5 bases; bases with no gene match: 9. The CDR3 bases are TGCGCCAGCAGCACCCTCCGGACTAGCGGGGGTACGAACACCGGGGAGCTGTTTTTT. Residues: CASSTLRTSGGTNTGELFF.

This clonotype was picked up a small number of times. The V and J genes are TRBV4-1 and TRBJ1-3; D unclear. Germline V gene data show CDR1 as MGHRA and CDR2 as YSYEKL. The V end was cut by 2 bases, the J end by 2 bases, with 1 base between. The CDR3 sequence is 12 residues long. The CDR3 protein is CASSQPGNTIYF. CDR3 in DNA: TGCGCCAGCAGCCAACCTGGAAACACCATATATTTT.

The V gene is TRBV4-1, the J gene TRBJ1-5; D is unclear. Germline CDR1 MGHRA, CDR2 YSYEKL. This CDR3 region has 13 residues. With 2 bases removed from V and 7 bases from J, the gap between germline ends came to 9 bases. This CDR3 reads CASSQTPWQPQHF. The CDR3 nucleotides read TGCGCCAGCAGCCAAACCCCGTGGCAGCCCCAGCATTTT.

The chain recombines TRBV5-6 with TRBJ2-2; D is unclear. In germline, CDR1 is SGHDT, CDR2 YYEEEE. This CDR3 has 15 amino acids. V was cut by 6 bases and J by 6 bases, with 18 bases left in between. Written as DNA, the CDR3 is TGTGCCAGCACTACACTCCCACCTCGGCCCGGGGAGCTGTTTTTT. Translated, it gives CASTTLPPRPGELFF.

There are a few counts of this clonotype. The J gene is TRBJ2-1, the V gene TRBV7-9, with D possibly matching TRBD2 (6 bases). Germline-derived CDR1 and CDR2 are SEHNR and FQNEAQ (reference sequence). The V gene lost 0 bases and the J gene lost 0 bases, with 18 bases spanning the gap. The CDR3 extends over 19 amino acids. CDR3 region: CASSLAVLGRRSSYNEQFF. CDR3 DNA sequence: TGTGCCAGCAGCTTAGCGGTGTTGGGGAGGAGAAGCTCCTACAATGAGCAGTTCTTC.

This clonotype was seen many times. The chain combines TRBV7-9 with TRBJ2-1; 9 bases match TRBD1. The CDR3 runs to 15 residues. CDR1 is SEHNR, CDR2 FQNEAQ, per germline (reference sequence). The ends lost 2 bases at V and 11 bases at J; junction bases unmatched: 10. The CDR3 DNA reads TGTGCCAGCAGCTTACCCGGACAGGGGACGGGGAAGCAGTTCTTC. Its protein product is CASSLPGQGTGKQFF.

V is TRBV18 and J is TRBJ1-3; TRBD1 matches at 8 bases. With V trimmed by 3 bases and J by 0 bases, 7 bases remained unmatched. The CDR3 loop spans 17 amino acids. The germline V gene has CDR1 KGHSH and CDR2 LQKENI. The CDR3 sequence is CASSPRTGMSSGNTIYF. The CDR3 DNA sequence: TGTGCCAGCTCACCCCGGACAGGGATGTCCTCTGGAAACACCATATATTTT.

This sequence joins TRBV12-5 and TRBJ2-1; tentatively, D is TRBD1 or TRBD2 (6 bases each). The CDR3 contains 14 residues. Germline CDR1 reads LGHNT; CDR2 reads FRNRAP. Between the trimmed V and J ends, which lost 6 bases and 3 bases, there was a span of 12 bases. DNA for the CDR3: TGTGCTAGTGGCCTAGGGGGGTTCTACAATGAGCAGTTCTTC. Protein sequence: CASGLGGFYNEQFF.

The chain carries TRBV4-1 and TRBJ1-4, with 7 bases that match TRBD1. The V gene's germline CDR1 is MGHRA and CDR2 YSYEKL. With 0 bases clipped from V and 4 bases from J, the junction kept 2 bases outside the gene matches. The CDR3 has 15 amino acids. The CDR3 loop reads CASSQETGINEKLFF. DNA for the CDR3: TGCGCCAGCAGCCAAGAGACAGGGATTAATGAAAAACTGTTTTTT.

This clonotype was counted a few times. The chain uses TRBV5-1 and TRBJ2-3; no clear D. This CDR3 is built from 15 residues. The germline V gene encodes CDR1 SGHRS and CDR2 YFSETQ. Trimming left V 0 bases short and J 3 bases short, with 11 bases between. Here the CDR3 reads CASSLVGSETDTQYF. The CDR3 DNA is TGCGCCAGCAGCTTGGTAGGTTCCGAGACAGATACGCAGTATTTT. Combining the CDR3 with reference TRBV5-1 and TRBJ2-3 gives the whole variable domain KAGVTQTPRYLIKTRGQQVTLSCSPISGHRSVSWYQQTPGQGLQFLFEYFSETQRNKGNFPGRFSGRQFSNSRSEMNVSTLELGDSALYLCASSLVGSETDTQYFGPGTRLTVL.

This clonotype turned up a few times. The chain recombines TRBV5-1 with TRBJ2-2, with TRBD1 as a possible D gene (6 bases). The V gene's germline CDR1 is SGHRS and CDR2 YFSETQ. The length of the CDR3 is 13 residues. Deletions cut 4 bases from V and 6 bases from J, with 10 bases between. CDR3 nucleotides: TGCGCCAGCAGCCAACAGGGTGCCGGGGAGCTGTTTTTT. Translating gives CASSQQGAGELFF.

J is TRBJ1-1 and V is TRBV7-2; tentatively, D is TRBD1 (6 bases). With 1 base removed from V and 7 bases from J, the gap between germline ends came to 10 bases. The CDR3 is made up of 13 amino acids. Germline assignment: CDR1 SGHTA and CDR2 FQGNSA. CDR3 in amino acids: CASSLEGVIEAFF. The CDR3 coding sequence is TGTGCCAGCAGCTTAGAGGGGGTCATTGAAGCTTTCTTT.

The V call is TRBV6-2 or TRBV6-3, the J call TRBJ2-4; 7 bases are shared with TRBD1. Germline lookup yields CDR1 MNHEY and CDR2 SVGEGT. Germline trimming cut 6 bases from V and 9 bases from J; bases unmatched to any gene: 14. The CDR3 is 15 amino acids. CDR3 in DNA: TGTGCCAGCAGAGACTTACCAGGGGGATTCGGCATTCAGTACTTC. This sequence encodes CASRDLPGGFGIQYF.

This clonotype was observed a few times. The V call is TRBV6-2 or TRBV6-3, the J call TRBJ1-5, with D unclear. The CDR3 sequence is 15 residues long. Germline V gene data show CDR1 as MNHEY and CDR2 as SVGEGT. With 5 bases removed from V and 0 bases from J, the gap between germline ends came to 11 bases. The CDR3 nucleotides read TGTGCCAGCAGTCTTCTTTCGGATAGCAATCAGCCCCAGCATTTT. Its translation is CASSLLSDSNQPQHF.

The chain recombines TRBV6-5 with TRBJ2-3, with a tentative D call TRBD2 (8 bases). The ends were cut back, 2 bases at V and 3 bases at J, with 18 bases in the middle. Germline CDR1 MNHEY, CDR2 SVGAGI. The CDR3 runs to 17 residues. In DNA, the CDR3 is TGTGCCAGCAGTTACGGGGACGGGGGGGACAGAACAGATACGCAGTATTTT. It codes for CASSYGDGGDRTDTQYF.

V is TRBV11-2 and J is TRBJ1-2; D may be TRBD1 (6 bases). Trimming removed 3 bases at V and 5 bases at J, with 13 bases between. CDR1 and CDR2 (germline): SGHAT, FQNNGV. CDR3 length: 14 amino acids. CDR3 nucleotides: TGTGCCAGCAGCTTCGACAGGTTGGGGTATGGCTACACCTTC. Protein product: CASSFDRLGYGYTF.